Each of the 2 T cell receptor beta chains below was sequenced from the same sample in a study of T cell responses to AZD1222 COVID-19 vaccine. Only in-frame clones appear in the TCRdb table, and some are missing; sequencing was by immunoSEQ multiplex PCR. The sample carries roughly 260,000 clones, more than 80% recorded once. The sequencing used peripheral blood, collected on day 0 of AZD1222 vaccination. Receptors were obtained from an adult in good health.

The V gene is TRBV6-2 or TRBV6-3, the J gene TRBJ1-5, with a tentative D call TRBD1 (5 bases). The ends were cut back, 2 bases at V and 3 bases at J, with 8 bases in the middle. This CDR3 region has 14 residues. The germline V gene has CDR1 MNHEY and CDR2 SVGEGT. DNA for the CDR3: TGTGCCAGCAGTTACGACAGTCTCAATCAGCCCCAGCATTTT. Amino acid sequence: CASSYDSLNQPQHF.

J is TRBJ1-2 and V is TRBV13; D not certain. The CDR3 covers 15 residues. Germline V gene sequence: CDR1 PRHDT, CDR2 FYEKMQ (reference sequence). Trimming removed 5 bases at V and 2 bases at J, with 15 bases between. CDR3 sequence: CASSEERGRNYGYTF. The CDR3 DNA reads as TGTGCCAGCAGCGAAGAACGTGGGAGGAACTATGGCTACACCTTC.